Listed below are T cell receptor beta chains from one sample, sequenced in a study of identical twins. One entry per CDR3 protein results from TCRdb running MiXCR on the 5' RACE reads. Of 450,000 to 500,000 distinct CDR3 sequences in the sample, approximately 14% were seen once. The sample was also linked to a second study, of yellow fever vaccine responses in identical twins.

The sample was CD4+ T cells sorted from blood. All receptors derive from a woman between 18 and 29 years old in good health. Each CDR3 is given with its conserved first and last residue. Each record gives: clone size, D gene, V gene, CDR3 protein. The D gene is left open where the match is weak. Part of the rows lack a size; the others show once, few, many or a class for expanded clones.

>NA|NA|TRBV6-2/TRBV6-3
CASSYPAGYSYEQYF
>many|TRBD1|TRBV6-1
CASSPRDRILYEQYF
>few|NA|TRBV7-9
CASSPQGYTQYF
>few|TRBD2|TRBV12-3/TRBV12-4
CASTPRSGGHIRTDTQYF
>many|NA|TRBV6-6
CASSYSGLRGVYNEQFF
>many|NA|TRBV9
CASSVAASGNTIYF
>NA|NA|TRBV19
CASPKTPTSYEQYF
>many|TRBD2|TRBV12-5
CASATSGEETQYF
>few|NA|TRBV6-5
CASSLREKSSYNEQFF
>NA|NA|TRBV3-1
CASSPMGREAFF
>NA|NA|TRBV9
CASSASVTARNSPLHF
>many|NA|TRBV12-3/TRBV12-4
CASSWDQNTGELFF
>few|NA|TRBV28
CASIEGRGRPGANVLTF
>NA|TRBD2|TRBV6-5
CASSLGLAVSQETQYF
>NA|TRBD2|TRBV7-2
CASSLRASGRARDEQFF
>few|NA|TRBV15
CATSPLGQTYEQYF